This T cell receptor (beta chain) was found in a study of T cell responses to AZD1222 COVID-19 vaccine. Study background: Both about-4-week and about-12-week second-dose recipients were combined. Study findings and constraints: Repertoire sampling was restricted to post-peak T cell response timepoints. In the spike-specific TCR repertoire, nearly half reportedly target unmutated variant regions. Once two AZD1222 doses were given, Spike-specific TCR breadth and depth went up.

Data came from immunoSEQ multiplex PCR; TCRdb stores just in-frame clones and leaves some out. This table has 85,000 to 100,000 clones, about nine tenths appearing once. In the case of this clone: Its antigen remains unidentified. Other DNA sequences in the sample encode the same CDR3.

The sample in question was peripheral blood, obtained on day 0 of AZD1222 vaccination. The TCR comes from an adult in good health.

The CDR3 region has the DNA TGCGCCAGCAGCCCGGACGGCACAGATACGCAGTATTTT. Translating gives CASSPDGTDTQYF. This chain connects TRBV4-1 to TRBJ2-3; the D is unclear. Germline CDR1 and CDR2: MGHRA and YSYEKL. CDR3 length: 13 residues. V was shortened by 4 bases and J by 1 base, with 6 bases between the two germline ends.